Detailed here is one T cell receptor beta chain. This clone was seen more than once but under ten times. Its antigen target is currently unknown. It has no much larger one-base neighbor in the sample; base qualities were not kept. According to the study, the label for this sample's time point signals: pretreatment peripheral blood. A total of 25 to 35 patients with locally advanced or metastatic urothelial carcinoma, treated at Memorial Sloan Kettering on a trial protocol, made up the cohort. Peripheral blood mononuclear cells were collected pretreatment and during treatment, at between 1 and 8 total time points per patient. The Qiagen DNeasy Blood extraction kit was used to purify genomic DNA from total PBMCs and from tumor samples. PBMCs were collected pretreatment and during treatment, and were isolated and stored as previously described. To estimate absolute template abundance from read counts, synthetic TCR analog templates were spiked into each PCR. The immunoSEQ assay was used to amplify TCRbeta CDR3 regions from genomic DNA with bias-controlled V and J gene primers. Sequencing of rearranged TCRbeta segments was done at approximately 20X coverage. Regarding the original processing steps: Sequencing errors were corrected by clustering and CDR3s were annotated against IMGT to assign V, D and J genes. Out-of-frame and stop-codon sequences were excluded, and only productive TCRbeta rearrangements were used in downstream analyses. To compute clonality, Shannon entropy was normalized by the log of the number of unique productive sequences and then subtracted from one. Clones differing between time points or between blood and tumor were identified by Fisher's exact test with Benjamini-Hochberg correction at adjusted p below 0.01. Not all clones reach the TCRdb copy of this immuneACCESS table, which keeps in-frame sequences only. Checked studies attribute under half of the gap to unresolved V genes and leave the rest unexplained. V and J calls and clone size are copied from that table; D and trimming were computed from the DNA. The sample profile shows more than 90,000 clones; roughly 84% of them were found once. 2% to 2.5% of the sample lies in the top ten.

This specimen belongs to a study of PD-L1 blockade in urothelial cancer (dated by TCRdb to 2016 to 2017). About the investigation overall: All patients started therapy in the mid-2010s and received atezolizumab 1,200 mg intravenously every 3 weeks. Twenty-five of 29 patients were males with bladder-origin urothelial cancer, and 18 of 29 reported a prior smoking history. An ECOG performance status of 0 or 1 was recorded for the patients, and 0 to 3 prior chemotherapy regimens had been received by the patients. Blood samples were analyzed at 3 weeks after treatment start (second dose) and at 6 weeks after treatment start. A median of about 150,000 T cells and 85,000 or so unique TCRs was obtained from blood samples, and a median clonality of 0.080 was observed. An exploratory multi-omic analysis was conducted of the somatic, immune and clinical correlates of response to PD-L1 blockade with atezolizumab in urothelial cancer. Pretreatment tumor samples, along with matched peripheral blood collected serially before and after atezolizumab treatment, underwent TCR sequencing. Durable clinical benefit was defined as progression-free survival longer than 6 months, and TCR features were also tested against progression-free and overall survival. In the same patients who had TCR sequencing, pretreatment tumors also underwent whole exome sequencing and RNA sequencing. Fewer than ten patients reached durable clinical benefit, while some 21 patients did not. Twenty-nine patients had pretreatment blood TCR-seq, some 25 had at least one posttreatment blood collection, and some 25 had tumor TCR-seq.

Its CDR3 holds 14 amino acids, cysteine through phenylalanine. The CDR3 DNA has 42 bases and is translated from base 1. The germline V gene (reference sequence) yields MNHNY for CDR1 and SVGAGI for CDR2. V and J are truncated by 6 bases and 6 bases respectively, leaving an intervening sequence of 15 bases. Broader findings and caveats from the paper: At 3 weeks after the start of treatment, tumor-associated TCR clones in peripheral blood had expanded more in patients with durable benefit (n of about 22, p = 0.022). A pretreatment peripheral blood TCR clonality below the median was linked to improved progression-free and overall survival. Because the sample size was small (n ≈ 29) and many of the analyses were exploratory, the results are meant to be hypothesis-generating.

This specimen consisted of PBMCs, obtained around atezolizumab (anti-PD-L1) treatment. This chain is built from TRBV6-6 and TRBJ1-5; TRBD1 might be the D gene, on 5 matching bases. The clonotype comes from a man between 60 and 70 years old with urothelial cancer. The DNA sequence is TGTGCCAGCAGGAGGGGAGGGGTAGGTCAGCCCCAGCATTTT. Translation gives CASRRGGVGQPQHF.